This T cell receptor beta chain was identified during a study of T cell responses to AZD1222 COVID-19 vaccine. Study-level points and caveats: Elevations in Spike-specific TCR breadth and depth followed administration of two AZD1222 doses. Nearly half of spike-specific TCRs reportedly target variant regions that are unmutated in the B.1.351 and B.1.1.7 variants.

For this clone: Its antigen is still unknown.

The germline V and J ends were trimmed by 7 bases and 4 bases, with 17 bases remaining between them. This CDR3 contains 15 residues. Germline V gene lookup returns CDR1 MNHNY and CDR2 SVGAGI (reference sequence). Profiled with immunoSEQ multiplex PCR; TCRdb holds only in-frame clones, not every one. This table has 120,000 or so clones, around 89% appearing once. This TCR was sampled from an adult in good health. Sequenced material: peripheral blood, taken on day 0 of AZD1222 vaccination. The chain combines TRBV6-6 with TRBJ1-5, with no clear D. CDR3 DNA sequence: TGTGCCAGCACCCCTAAGGGCTCTGTAAATCAGCCCCAGCATTTT. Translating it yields CASTPKGSVNQPQHF.